The present TCR beta chain was sequenced within a study of cytomegalovirus exposure and HLA in healthy donors. Overall study findings and caveats: Reportedly, HLA-A and HLA-B alleles of most subjects were accurately predicted from TCR beta. A later analysis linked roughly 17,000 TCR beta sequences to HLA alleles at 0.05 false discovery rate. Across donors, most TCRs were seen rarely, yet some public ones were widespread. Within the data, a cluster of highly shared sequence variants was likely a sequencing artifact.

On this clone itself: What it binds is unknown.

In the PCR, 60 Vbeta and 13 Jbeta primers were used. This table comes from immunoSEQ multiplex PCR, and its TCRdb copy is limited to in-frame clones, with some not included. The sample consists of 150,000 to 200,000 clones, over 75% of them appearing once. CDR3 size: 16 residues. In germline, CDR1 is SGHNT, CDR2 YYREEE (reference sequence). Trimming cost V 0 bases and J 7 bases; bases outside gene matches: 7. The source of this sequence is a man in his sixties in good health and CMV-seronegative. The rearrangement uses TRBV5-4 and TRBJ2-3, with 11 bases lining up with TRBD2. The sample taken for sequencing was PBMCs. The DNA for the CDR3 is TGTGCCAGCAGCTTGGGGGCTAGCGGGAGGTCAAATACGCAGTATTTT. It encodes CASSLGASGRSNTQYF.